One and the same sample provided the 26 T cell receptor beta chains below, sequenced in a study of T cell responses to AZD1222 COVID-19 vaccine. Sequencing used immunoSEQ multiplex PCR; TCRdb keeps in-frame clones, though not all of them. The sample holds about 82,000 clones; approximately 90% are singletons and the top ten take more than 5%. Here the sequenced sample was peripheral blood, taken on day 0 of AZD1222 vaccination. The receptors come from an adult in good health.

The V call is TRBV30, the J call TRBJ1-5; no clear D. Per the germline V gene, CDR1 is GTSNPN and CDR2 is SVGIG (reference sequence). Trimming pared 0 bases from V and 6 bases from J, leaving 9 bases between. This CDR3 region has 13 residues. CDR3 DNA: TGTGCCTGGAGTGTGCAGGACGGTCAGCCCCAGCATTTT. It yields the protein CAWSVQDGQPQHF.

The chain is built from TRBV14 and TRBJ2-7; D might be TRBD2 (6 bases). The CDR3 is 14 amino acids. The germline CDR1 and CDR2 sequences are SGHDN and FVKESK. V was clipped by 2 bases and J by 4 bases, with 12 bases between them. The CDR3 DNA reads as TGTGCCAGCAGCCAAAAGAGAGGAGGGTACGAGCAGTACTTC. Amino acids: CASSQKRGGYEQYF.

The sample holds a few counts of this clone. V gene TRBV6-1 combines with J gene TRBJ2-3, with 10 bases fitting TRBD1. With 1 base clipped from V and 2 bases from J, the junction kept 0 bases outside the gene matches. Germline V CDR1 and CDR2: MNHNS, SASEGT. The CDR3 covers 15 residues. In DNA, the CDR3 is TGTGCCAGCAGTGAAGGACAGGGGGCCACAGATACGCAGTATTTT. It is translated as CASSEGQGATDTQYF.

This chain connects TRBV3-1 (or the pseudogene TRBV3-2) to TRBJ1-1, with a weak D call TRBD1 (5 bases). This CDR3 spans 16 amino acids. Trimming cost V 1 base and J 3 bases, with 15 bases left between them. In germline, CDR1 is LGHDT, CDR2 YNNKEL (reference sequence). CDR3: CASSQVWGTHDTEAFF. The CDR3 region has the DNA TGTGCCAGCAGCCAAGTTTGGGGGACCCACGACACTGAAGCTTTCTTT.

This chain links TRBV6-5 with TRBJ1-5; the match to TRBD1 covers 8 bases. V was clipped by 7 bases and J by 1 base; unmatched bases: 6. CDR1 is MNHEY, CDR2 SVGAGI, per germline. The CDR3 loop spans 15 amino acids. CDR3 protein: CASKGDRYSNQPQHF. The CDR3 DNA sequence: TGTGCCAGCAAAGGGGACAGGTACAGCAATCAGCCCCAGCATTTT.

The CDR3 loop is CASTTKGINSPLHF. The CDR3 DNA is TGTGCCAGCACCACTAAGGGTATCAATTCACCCCTCCACTTT. This chain uses TRBV7-9 with TRBJ1-6; no clear D gene. This CDR3 contains 14 residues. V shed 7 bases and J shed 7 bases, with 14 bases lying between them. Germline values: CDR1 SEHNR, CDR2 FQNEAQ (reference sequence).

On this clone: One end of the junction does not line up with germline, which may come from a read error. This chain links TRBV11-2 with TRBJ1-2, with no clear D. CDR1 and CDR2 from the germline V gene are SGHAT and FQNNGV. The CDR3 has 11 residues. The DNA of the CDR3 is TGTGCCAGCAGCCCCGAACACCCCGAGCACTTC. Translation: CASSPEHPEHF.

The chain couples TRBV27 to TRBJ2-5, with 10 bases identical to TRBD2. Germline lookup yields CDR1 MNHEY and CDR2 SMNVEV (reference sequence). The CDR3 is 14 residues long. The V and J ends lost 2 bases and 10 bases, in that order; junction bases with no gene match: 7. The DNA of the CDR3 is TGTGCCAGCAGTTTAGAACTAGCGGGGTCGGTCCAGTACTTC. Residues: CASSLELAGSVQYF.

The V gene is TRBV30, the J gene TRBJ2-7; D unresolved. Per the germline V gene, CDR1 is GTSNPN and CDR2 is SVGIG (reference sequence). The CDR3 is 13 amino acids. Trimming left V 5 bases short and J 3 bases short, with 14 bases between. The CDR3 DNA reads as TGTGCCTGGGTCAAACGAGCTGACTACGAGCAGTACTTC. Amino acid sequence: CAWVKRADYEQYF.

This clone was seen once. The chain links TRBV10-3 to TRBJ1-5; 9 nucleotides line up with TRBD1. The CDR3 has 15 amino acids. The V and J ends lost 0 bases and 6 bases, in that order; junction bases with no gene match: 3. Germline assignment: CDR1 ENHRY and CDR2 SYGVKD. The CDR3 is CAISESTGGGQPQHF. CDR3 nucleotides: TGTGCCATCAGTGAGTCGACAGGGGGAGGTCAGCCCCAGCATTTT.

Only one count was recorded for this clone. The chain joins TRBV27 to TRBJ1-6, with 9 nucleotides matching TRBD1. The CDR3 is 17 residues long. V lost 3 bases to trimming and J lost 7 bases; unmatched junction nucleotides: 10. The V gene's germline CDR1 is MNHEY and CDR2 SMNVEV (reference sequence). The CDR3 here is CASSLPTGGAGNSPLHF. CDR3 sequence (DNA): TGTGCCAGCAGTTTGCCCACAGGGGGCGCGGGAAATTCACCCCTCCACTTT.

This chain connects TRBV19 to TRBJ1-2; unclear D gene. Deletions cut 6 bases from V and 3 bases from J, with 11 bases between. The CDR3 spans 13 residues. Germline CDR1 is LNHDA and CDR2 is SQIVND (reference sequence). Written as DNA, the CDR3 is TGTGCCAGTAGCCGTGGCAGCTACTATGGCTACACCTTC. This gives the protein CASSRGSYYGYTF.

The J gene is TRBJ2-7, the V gene TRBV7-9; TRBD2 aligns across 8 bases. After removal of 5 bases from V and 0 bases from J, the junction contained 12 bases not matched to a gene. Germline V lookup: CDR1 SEHNR, CDR2 FQNEAQ (reference sequence). This CDR3 is built from 17 residues. CDR3 in amino acids: CASSTPPLAGGSYEQYF. In DNA, the CDR3 is TGTGCCAGCAGCACTCCTCCCCTAGCGGGCGGCTCCTACGAGCAGTACTTC.

The chain combines TRBV7-9 with TRBJ2-1; 15 bases line up with TRBD2. Trimming removed 5 bases from V and 0 bases from J; junction bases left unmatched: 5. The CDR3 sequence is 18 residues long. Germline CDR1 SEHNR, CDR2 FQNEAQ (reference sequence). The CDR3 DNA is TGTGCCAGCAGCCGGACTAGCGGGGGGGCCCACTCCTACAATGAGCAGTTCTTC. Translating it yields CASSRTSGGAHSYNEQFF.

This rearrangement joins TRBV19 to TRBJ1-2; D gene uncertain. CDR1 is LNHDA, CDR2 SQIVND, per germline (reference sequence). Trimming took off 1 base at V and 0 bases at J, with 12 bases between the two ends. The CDR3 runs 16 residues. CDR3 protein: CASSIGGRSTNYGYTF. In DNA form, the CDR3 reads TGTGCCAGTAGTATAGGAGGGCGGTCGACTAACTATGGCTACACCTTC.

This clone was counted only a few times. V gene TRBV10-3 combines with J gene TRBJ2-7; 8 bases are shared with TRBD1. CDR3 length: 16 residues. Germline CDR1 ENHRY, CDR2 SYGVKD. With 5 bases clipped from V and 1 base from J, the junction kept 10 bases outside the gene matches. The CDR3 DNA sequence: TGTGCCATCAGTTTTCACCGGGACAGGCCTTCCTACGAGCAGTACTTC. Translated, it gives CAISFHRDRPSYEQYF.

Comment on this clone: A single base separates this from a much larger clone, so it may be a read error. The V call is TRBV11-2, the J call TRBJ1-5; D remains ambiguous. The CDR3 has 13 amino acids. Trimming removed 3 bases from V and 2 bases from J, with 5 bases in between. Germline V gene sequence: CDR1 SGHAT, CDR2 FQNNGV. The CDR3: CASSFEGNQPQHF. The CDR3, as DNA: TGTGCCAGCAGCTTTGAGGGCAATCAGCCCCAGCATTTT.

The chain has TRBV27 and TRBJ2-7; 7 bases map to TRBD2. The junction had 23 bases not matched to a gene; V was cut back by 7 bases and J by 8 bases. The CDR3 loop spans 17 amino acids. Germline V gene lookup returns CDR1 MNHEY and CDR2 SMNVEV (reference sequence). CDR3 sequence reads: CASTMGLFLDVLCKQYF. In DNA form, the CDR3 reads TGTGCCAGCACTATGGGACTATTCCTTGATGTCCTCTGTAAGCAGTACTTC.

The chain uses TRBV14 and TRBJ1-4, with D perhaps TRBD1 (5 bases). V lost 1 base, J lost 8 bases, and 14 bases lay in between. Per germline, CDR1 SGHDN and CDR2 FVKESK. CDR3 length: 15 residues. In nucleotides, the CDR3 is TGTGCCAGCAGCCAAGGCGGGACGGGGAAAGAAAAACTGTTTTTT. This sequence encodes CASSQGGTGKEKLFF.

This sequence joins TRBV27 and TRBJ1-1; TRBD1 might be the D (5 bases). The CDR3 is 16 residues long. Germline lookup yields CDR1 MNHEY and CDR2 SMNVEV (reference sequence). The germline V and J ends were trimmed by 5 bases and 5 bases, with 21 bases remaining between them. As DNA, the CDR3 is TGTGCCAGCAGTCCCACCCCTTGGGGCCAGAGGACTGAAGCTTTCTTT. Protein product: CASSPTPWGQRTEAFF.

The CDR3 here is CASSFRRGNGELFF. The CDR3 nucleotides are TGTGCCAGCAGCTTTAGGCGGGGAAACGGGGAGCTGTTTTTT. The chain is built from TRBV7-3 and TRBJ2-2; D perhaps matches TRBD2 (6 bases). V was trimmed by 3 bases and J by 7 bases, leaving 12 bases between them. CDR1 is SGHTA, CDR2 FQGTGA, per germline. The CDR3 is 14 residues long. The full variable domain, its missing parts supplied by reference TRBV7-3 and TRBJ2-2, is GAGVSQTPSNKVTEKGKYVELRCDPISGHTALYWYRQSLGQGPEFLIYFQGTGAADDSGLPNDRFFAVRPEGSVSTLKIQRTERGDSAVYLCASSFRRGNGELFFGEGSRLTVL.

This clone was observed once. The chain is built from TRBV5-6 and TRBJ2-5; tentative D call: TRBD1 (6 bases). CDR3 size: 15 residues. Trimming took 4 bases from V and 2 from J, leaving 15 bases between them. CDR1 is SGHDT, CDR2 YYEEEE, per germline. The CDR3 region has the DNA TGTGCCAGCAGCACAAAGACAGGAGTTCAAGAGACCCAGTACTTC. Its protein is CASSTKTGVQETQYF.

The chain recombines TRBV27 with TRBJ2-2, with D uncertain. Per germline, CDR1 MNHEY and CDR2 SMNVEV (reference sequence). V lost 2 bases, J lost 7 bases, and 11 bases lay in between. The CDR3 contains 14 residues. For the CDR3, the DNA is TGTGCCAGCAGTTTACGGCCGCTAGGCGGGGAGCTGTTTTTT. Amino acid sequence: CASSLRPLGGELFF.

A word on this clone: The same CDR3 also results from other DNA sequences found in this sample. The chain uses TRBV2 and TRBJ1-4, with 7 bases lining up with TRBD1. The length of the CDR3 is 14 residues. Germline V gene sequence: CDR1 SNHLY, CDR2 FYNNEI. After removal of 6 bases from V and 0 bases from J, the junction contained 1 base not matched to a gene. The DNA for the CDR3 is TGTGCCAGCAGCAGGGGGACAACTAATGAAAAACTGTTTTTT. This gives the protein CASSRGTTNEKLFF. The full variable domain, its missing parts supplied by reference TRBV2 and TRBJ1-4, is EPEVTQTPSHQVTQMGQEVILRCVPISNHLYFYWYRQILGQKVEFLVSFYNNEISEKSEIFDDQFSVERPDGSNFTLKIRSTKLEDSAMYFCASSRGTTNEKLFFGSGTQLSVL.

This rearrangement joins TRBV13 to TRBJ1-6, with TRBD1 as a possible D gene (6 bases). Germline V gives CDR1 PRHDT, CDR2 FYEKMQ (reference sequence). This CDR3 comprises 14 residues. V was cut by 7 bases and J by 3 bases, with 10 bases left in between. CDR3 sequence: CASTTGNYNSPLHF. Written as DNA, the CDR3 is TGTGCCAGCACCACAGGGAACTATAATTCACCCCTCCACTTT.

In nucleotides, the CDR3 is TGTGCCAGCAGCCCGACAGGGGGCGCCGACTATGGCTACACCTTC. Protein product: CASSPTGGADYGYTF. The chain joins TRBV7-9 to TRBJ1-2; 10 nucleotides match TRBD1. After removal of 5 bases from V and 3 bases from J, the junction contained 6 bases not matched to a gene. This CDR3 has 15 amino acids. The V gene's germline CDR1 is SEHNR and CDR2 FQNEAQ (reference sequence).